This T cell receptor (beta chain) appears in the sequencing data of a study of T cell responses to AZD1222 COVID-19 vaccine. Trimming removed 6 bases from V and 2 bases from J; junction bases left unmatched: 7. The CDR3 sequence is 17 residues long. Looked up from germline, CDR1 is SGHTA and CDR2 is FQGNSA. Method: immunoSEQ multiplex PCR; TCRdb's copy keeps in-frame clones and lacks some. The sample includes 150,000 to 200,000 clones, 80% to 95% of them seen just once. The sample was peripheral blood, taken 28 days after the second AZD1222 dose. The receptor was isolated from an adult who received the AZD1222 COVID-19 vaccine. V is TRBV7-2 and J is TRBJ2-7; 16 nucleotides align to TRBD2. The DNA for the CDR3 is TGTGCCAGCAGGAGGGGACTAGCGGGAGGGATAGCCTACGAGCAGTACTTC. Protein sequence: CASRRGLAGGIAYEQYF.